The sample holds many counts of the clone carrying this TCR beta chain. Its antigen is unidentified. These data belong to a study of CD8 T cells in ankylosing spondylitis. Study-level results: Disease-linked clones were reportedly significantly enriched in matched ankylosing spondylitis synovial fluid. Disease-linked clones displayed a CD8+ phenotype and appeared relatively rarely in peripheral blood.

Preparation of TCR beta libraries was done by quantitative 5'-RACE with molecular barcodes. TCRdb called the 5' RACE reads again in MiXCR, with one record for every CDR3 protein. The table includes 250,000 to 300,000 distinct CDR3 sequences, 20% detected once. The sequenced sample was blood, either unsorted or a sorted T cell fraction (not recorded which). The receptor comes from a male donor with ankylosing spondylitis or in good health (not recorded which).

CDR3 sequence: CSAHGQLNNQPQHF. CDR3 nucleotide sequence: TGCAGTGCCCACGGACAGCTGAACAATCAGCCCCAGCATTTT. The V gene is TRBV20-1, the J gene TRBJ1-5, with D possibly TRBD1 on 6 matching bases. Trimming took off 6 bases at V and 3 bases at J, with 15 bases between the two ends. CDR3 length: 14 residues. Germline V gene data show CDR1 as DFQATT and CDR2 as SNEGSKA (reference sequence).